Following are 19 T cell receptor beta chains from one sample sequenced in a study of control samples from healthy donors and cancer patients. Libraries were prepared by immunoSEQ multiplex PCR; TCRdb keeps only in-frame clonotypes and omits some of them. Here the sample spans 150,000 to 200,000 clones, approximately 86% being singletons. Sequencing input: blood. These receptors came from a woman aged 25 to 39 in good health.

This clone was observed a few times. The chain employs TRBV6-4 and TRBJ1-1; TRBD1 is a possible D gene (6 bases). V lost 0 bases to trimming and J lost 4 bases, with 12 bases between them. Looked up from germline, CDR1 is MRHNA and CDR2 is SNTAGT. The CDR3 sequence is 15 residues long. CDR3 region: CASSDSGGGGTEAFF. The CDR3 nucleotides read TGTGCCAGCAGTGACTCTGGAGGGGGGGGCACTGAAGCTTTCTTT.

The rearrangement joins TRBV5-1 to TRBJ2-1; 11 nucleotides line up with TRBD2. CDR1 is SGHRS, CDR2 YFSETQ, per germline. V was pared by 0 bases and J by 0 bases, with 5 bases of the junction left unmatched. The CDR3 spans 18 residues. This CDR3 is CASSLGVLAGGSYNEQFF. The CDR3, as DNA: TGCGCCAGCAGCTTGGGTGTTCTAGCGGGAGGCTCCTACAATGAGCAGTTCTTC.

This clone was observed once. The chain combines TRBV19 with TRBJ2-2, with 8 bases matching TRBD1. CDR3 length: 14 residues. Unmatched junction bases numbered 8, after V lost 8 bases and J lost 6 bases. Germline CDR1 reads LNHDA; CDR2 reads SQIVND (reference sequence). CDR3 DNA sequence: TGTGCCAGTGAGGACAGGGTAGTAGCCGGGGAGCTGTTTTTT. Protein sequence: CASEDRVVAGELFF.

The chain links TRBV6-6 to TRBJ1-1, with D uncertain. Germline V gene lookup returns CDR1 MNHNY and CDR2 SVGAGI (reference sequence). V was trimmed by 2 bases and J by 1 base, leaving 11 bases between them. This CDR3 contains 15 residues. The CDR3 reads CASSYGVGRNTEAFF. The CDR3 nucleotides are TGTGCCAGCAGTTACGGGGTGGGGAGGAACACTGAAGCTTTCTTT.

V and J are TRBV6-1 and TRBJ1-1; D gene unclear. In germline, CDR1 is MNHNS, CDR2 SASEGT. The CDR3 sequence is 13 residues long. Trimming removed 1 base from V and 10 bases from J, with 13 bases in between. Here the CDR3 reads CASSEGGRARAFF. CDR3 coding DNA: TGTGCCAGCAGTGAAGGGGGTCGAGCGAGAGCTTTCTTT.

The chain is built from TRBV9 and TRBJ1-6; D unresolved. Trimming pared 0 bases from V and 10 bases from J, leaving 8 bases between. This CDR3 spans 13 amino acids. Germline assignment: CDR1 SGDLS and CDR2 YYNGEE. The CDR3 spells CASSVDKASPLHF. The CDR3 nucleotides are TGTGCCAGCAGCGTAGATAAGGCGTCACCCCTCCACTTT.

The genes are TRBV25-1 and TRBJ2-3; 7 bases are shared with TRBD1. The V gene's germline CDR1 is MGHDK and CDR2 SYGVNS. Trimming removed 6 bases from V and 6 bases from J; junction bases left unmatched: 15. The CDR3 is 16 residues long. The CDR3 here is CASSNAKGWGQDTQYF. The CDR3 DNA is TGTGCCAGCAGCAATGCTAAGGGGTGGGGACAGGATACGCAGTATTTT.

This chain uses TRBV28 with TRBJ1-4; D is possibly TRBD1 (6 bases). The ends were cut back, 5 bases at V and 8 bases at J, with 21 bases in the middle. Germline-derived CDR1 and CDR2 are MDHEN and SYDVKM. The CDR3 totals 16 residues. The CDR3 sequence is CASSLTQGPPGEKLFF. The CDR3 nucleotides are TGTGCCAGCAGTCTCACACAGGGACCCCCTGGGGAAAAACTGTTTTTT.

The rearrangement uses TRBV6-1 and TRBJ2-7; D call uncertain. The CDR3 has 15 amino acids. V gave up 2 bases and J gave up 0 bases, with 11 bases separating them. CDR1 and CDR2 from the germline V gene are MNHNS and SASEGT. CDR3 amino acids: CASSERPLSSYEQYV. The CDR3 DNA reads as TGTGCCAGCAGTGAAAGACCCTTAAGCTCCTACGAGCAGTACGTC.

The chain employs TRBV19 and TRBJ1-5, with D tentatively TRBD1 (6 bases). V was pared by 3 bases and J by 4 bases, with 13 bases between. The CDR3 extends over 15 amino acids. The germline V gene has CDR1 LNHDA and CDR2 SQIVND (reference sequence). The CDR3 nucleotides are TGTGCCAGTAGTATGTCGGGGGGCCGGAATCAGCCCCAGCATTTT. Translating it yields CASSMSGGRNQPQHF.

Only one count was recorded for this clone. The rearrangement links TRBV6-6 to TRBJ2-1; 11 positions match TRBD1. The J segment lost 7 bases and the V segment lost 4 bases, leaving 6 bases of the junction unmatched. CDR3 length: 15 residues. Germline V gives CDR1 MNHNY, CDR2 SVGAGI (reference sequence). The CDR3 bases are TGTGCCAGCAGTTCCGGACAGGGGGCTAGAAATGAGCAGTTCTTC. Translation gives CASSSGQGARNEQFF.

This clone was picked up a small number of times. This chain joins TRBV3-1 (or the pseudogene TRBV3-2) and TRBJ1-1, with 8 nucleotides matching TRBD1. The CDR3 consists of 15 residues. After removal of 2 bases from V and 4 bases from J, the junction contained 6 bases not matched to a gene. Germline V gene data show CDR1 as LGHDT and CDR2 as YNNKEL (reference sequence). CDR3 DNA sequence: TGTGCCAGCAGCCAAAGGACAGGGAAGGGCACTGAAGCTTTCTTT. Translated, it gives CASSQRTGKGTEAFF.

The chain uses TRBV12-3 or TRBV12-4 and TRBJ1-4, with D possibly matching TRBD1 (6 bases). Trimming left V 6 bases short and J 4 bases short, with 9 bases between. The CDR3 runs to 13 residues. As DNA, the CDR3 is TGTGCCAGCAGGCGGGGGCTTAATGAAAAACTGTTTTTT. This encodes CASRRGLNEKLFF.

A remark on this clone: The same CDR3 arises from other DNA sequences in this sample as well. CDR3 sequence (DNA): TGCAGCGGCCGGACAGGGGGGGAGACCCAGTACTTC. This sequence encodes CSGRTGGETQYF. J is TRBJ2-5 and V is TRBV29-1, with 10 bases lining up with TRBD1. Germline trimming cut 7 bases from V and 5 bases from J; bases unmatched to any gene: 4. CDR1 is SQVTM and CDR2 is ANQGSEA in the germline V gene. The CDR3 sequence is 12 residues long.

This clone was found a few times. The chain employs TRBV27 and TRBJ1-3; tentative D call: TRBD1 (5 bases). This CDR3 has 14 residues. V gave up 8 bases and J gave up 0 bases, with 11 bases separating them. Germline CDR1 reads MNHEY; CDR2 reads SMNVEV (reference sequence). The CDR3 coding sequence is TGTGCCAGCTCGCAGAGGGGCTCTGGAAACACCATATATTTT. Amino acid sequence: CASSQRGSGNTIYF.

The chain is built from TRBV7-9 and TRBJ1-2; D may be TRBD1 (6 bases). V lost 5 bases to trimming and J lost 4 bases, with 20 bases between them. The CDR3 totals 16 residues. Germline CDR1 reads SEHNR; CDR2 reads FQNEAQ (reference sequence). This CDR3 is CASSPTWGGAGYGYTF. In DNA form, the CDR3 reads TGTGCCAGCAGCCCAACTTGGGGGGGGGCGGGCTATGGCTACACCTTC.

The V gene is TRBV12-3 or TRBV12-4, the J gene TRBJ1-6, with D possibly TRBD1 on 5 matching bases. V lost 6 bases, J lost 10 bases, and 13 bases lay in between. This CDR3 has 13 residues. CDR3 region: CASRQDSGSPLHF. In DNA, the CDR3 is TGTGCCAGCAGACAGGATTCAGGGTCACCCCTCCACTTT.

For the CDR3, the DNA is TGTGCCAGCAGCATCGACAGGGGACTGGTTATAGGGGACCGGGACCCCCTCCACTTT. This codes for CASSIDRGLVIGDRDPLHF. V is TRBV5-4 and J is TRBJ1-6; TRBD1 matches at 8 bases. The germline CDR1 and CDR2 sequences are SGHNT and YYREEE (reference sequence). V lost 4 bases and J lost 13; bases outside the gene matches: 25. This CDR3 region has 19 residues.

As concerns this clone: The sample contains more than one DNA sequence encoding this CDR3. The V and J genes are TRBV3-1 (or the pseudogene TRBV3-2) and TRBJ2-2; the D is unclear. From germline, CDR1 is LGHDT and CDR2 YNNKEL (reference sequence). V lost 1 base and J lost 8, with 5 bases in between. The CDR3 consists of 12 residues. CDR3 protein: CASSQGAGELFF. In DNA form, the CDR3 reads TGTGCCAGCAGCCAAGGAGCAGGGGAGCTGTTTTTT.